These T cell receptor beta chains were read from a single sample in a study of tumor-infiltrating lymphocytes in primary liver carcinoma. TCRdb called the multiplex PCR reads again in MiXCR, with one record for every CDR3 protein. The repertoire includes 30,000 to 35,000 distinct CDR3 sequences, 76% of them detected once, and roughly 34% sits in the top ten. Sequencing used liver tumor tissue from sampling region 5. These receptors were obtained from a man in his forties with primary liver carcinoma and hepatitis B virus infection. The CDR3 runs from the conserved cysteine through the conserved F or W. A D gene is named only where the DNA matches it firmly. Size is stated for part of the rows, as once, few or many counts, or as a class when the clone is expanded.

CDR3 protein: CANSQDPRSCEQYF
CDR3 DNA: TGCGCCAACAGCCAAGACCCCAGATCCTGCGAGCAGTACTTC
clone size: -
D gene: -
J gene: TRBJ2-7
V gene: TRBV4-3

CDR3 protein: CVSSLTDTGGPFF
CDR3 DNA: TGTGTCAGCAGCTTGACGGACACCGGGGGGCCGTTTTTT
clone size: -
D gene: -
J gene: TRBJ2-2
V gene: TRBV11-2

CDR3 protein: CSVRDRVQYEQYF
CDR3 DNA: TGCAGCGTGCGGGACAGGGTGCAGTACGAGCAGTATTTC
clone size: -
D gene: TRBD1
J gene: TRBJ2-7
V gene: TRBV29-1

CDR3 protein: CAIKERERNADTQYF
CDR3 DNA: TGTGCCATCAAGGAGCGGGAGAGAAATGCGGATACGCAGTATTTT
clone size: -
D gene: TRBD2
J gene: TRBJ2-3
V gene: TRBV10-3

CDR3 protein: CASSLVCGRTDTHYF
CDR3 DNA: TGTGCCAGCAGCTTAGTGTGCGGGCGCACAGATACGCACTATTTT
clone size: -
D gene: -
J gene: TRBJ2-3
V gene: TRBV11-3

CDR3 protein: CASSLQPLGKETQYF
CDR3 DNA: TGCGCCAGCAGCCTACAGCCTCTTGGCAAAGAGACCCAGTACTTC
clone size: -
D gene: -
J gene: TRBJ2-5
V gene: TRBV5-1

CDR3 protein: CASNLMNLPFHF
CDR3 DNA: TGTGCCAGCAATTTAATGAATTTACCCTTCCACTTT
clone size: -
D gene: -
J gene: TRBJ1-6
V gene: TRBV12-3/TRBV12-4

CDR3 protein: CASSLEGETYERYF
CDR3 DNA: TGTGCCAGCAGCTTAGAGGGGGAAACCTACGAGCGGTACTTC
clone size: -
D gene: -
J gene: TRBJ2-7
V gene: TRBV7-9

CDR3 protein: CAITELSGLAGGFSYKQYF
CDR3 DNA: TGTGCCATCACCGAACTATCGGGACTAGCGGGAGGGTTCTCCTACAAGCAGTACTTC
clone size: -
D gene: TRBD2
J gene: TRBJ2-7
V gene: TRBV10-3

CDR3 protein: CASKAGGTYEQYF
CDR3 DNA: TGTGCCAGCAAGGCAGGGGGTACCTACGAGCAGTACTTC
clone size: once
D gene: TRBD1
J gene: TRBJ2-7
V gene: TRBV5-6

CDR3 protein: CASKGTLDYGYTF
CDR3 DNA: TGTGCCAGCAAAGGAACGTTGGACTATGGCTACACCTTC
clone size: -
D gene: -
J gene: TRBJ1-2
V gene: TRBV2

CDR3 protein: CAGSLTGTGGEKLFF
CDR3 DNA: TGCGCCGGCAGCCTCACCGGGACAGGGGGTGAAAAACTGTTTTTT
clone size: -
D gene: TRBD1
J gene: TRBJ1-4
V gene: TRBV4-1

CDR3 protein: CACNYGGALGGIQYF
CDR3 DNA: TGTGCCTGCAATTACGGGGGGGCCCTTGGAGGCATTCAGTACTTC
clone size: -
D gene: TRBD2
J gene: TRBJ2-4
V gene: TRBV6-2/TRBV6-3

CDR3 protein: CVSNLRQGRFLYTEAFF
CDR3 DNA: TGTGTCAGCAATCTCCGACAGGGGAGGTTCCTGTACACTGAAGCTTTCTTT
clone size: -
D gene: TRBD1
J gene: TRBJ1-1
V gene: TRBV6-2/TRBV6-3

CDR3 protein: CASSQRTGRTYEQHF
CDR3 DNA: TGTGCCAGCAGCCAAAGGACAGGGAGAACCTACGAGCAGCATTTC
clone size: -
D gene: TRBD1
J gene: TRBJ2-7
V gene: TRBV11-2

CDR3 protein: CASSFDRQETQYF
CDR3 DNA: TGTGCTAGCAGCTTTGACCGGCAAGAGACCCAGTACTTC
clone size: few
D gene: -
J gene: TRBJ2-5
V gene: TRBV5-6

CDR3 protein: CVTSAGDPRKETQYF
CDR3 DNA: TGTGTCACCTCCGCAGGGGATCCTCGTAAAGAGACCCAGTACTTC
clone size: -
D gene: -
J gene: TRBJ2-5
V gene: TRBV24-1

CDR3 protein: CASRRQPIDPTDTQYF
CDR3 DNA: TGTGCCAGCAGGCGACAACCCATCGACCCCACGGATACGCAGTATTTT
clone size: few
D gene: -
J gene: TRBJ2-3
V gene: TRBV11-2

CDR3 protein: CASATSGTEQYF
CDR3 DNA: TGCGCCAGCGCGACTAGCGGGACCGAGCAGTACTTC
clone size: many
D gene: TRBD2
J gene: TRBJ2-7
V gene: TRBV5-1

CDR3 protein: CASNSGQGANYEHYF
CDR3 DNA: TGTGCCAGCAATTCAGGACAGGGGGCCAACTACGAGCATTACTTC
clone size: -
D gene: TRBD1
J gene: TRBJ2-7
V gene: TRBV12-3/TRBV12-4

CDR3 protein: CASSLSLVAFFGNDQLF
CDR3 DNA: TGTGCCAGCAGCTTAAGTTTGGTAGCCTTCTTTGGGAATGATCAGCTCTTC
clone size: -
D gene: -
J gene: TRBJ2-1
V gene: TRBV11-2

CDR3 protein: CVTSLAPLAIDTQYF
CDR3 DNA: TGTGTCACCAGCTTGGCCCCCCTGGCGATTGATACGCAGTATTTT
clone size: few
D gene: -
J gene: TRBJ2-3
V gene: TRBV11-2

CDR3 protein: CASSFGGQTNTEAFF
CDR3 DNA: TGTGCCAGCAGCTTTGGGGGACAAACGAATACTGAAGCTTTCTTT
clone size: -
D gene: -
J gene: TRBJ1-1
V gene: TRBV5-4

CDR3 protein: CNVRQGGNEQSF
CDR3 DNA: TGCAACGTGCGACAGGGGGGGAATGAACAGTCCTTC
clone size: -
D gene: TRBD1
J gene: TRBJ2-1
V gene: TRBV29-1

CDR3 protein: CVSSLSGGANEQFF
CDR3 DNA: TGCGTCAGCAGCTTGAGCGGGGGGGCCAATGAGCAGTTCTTC
clone size: -
D gene: TRBD2
J gene: TRBJ2-1
V gene: TRBV5-1

CDR3 protein: CASSLDRGNLYEQYF
CDR3 DNA: TGTGCCAGCAGTTTGGATCGCGGGAATCTCTACGAGCAGTACTTC
clone size: -
D gene: -
J gene: TRBJ2-7
V gene: TRBV5-4

CDR3 protein: CSRPTQGVETQYF
CDR3 DNA: TGCAGCCGACCCACCCAGGGGGTGGAGACCCAGTACTTC
clone size: -
D gene: TRBD1
J gene: TRBJ2-5
V gene: TRBV29-1

CDR3 protein: CASSSIRGGYQETQYF
CDR3 DNA: TGTGCCAGCAGTTCCATCCGGGGAGGATACCAAGAGACCCAGTACTTC
clone size: -
D gene: -
J gene: TRBJ2-5
V gene: TRBV7-9

CDR3 protein: CASSQTPDRGKETLYF
CDR3 DNA: TGTGCCAGCAGCCAGACTCCTGACAGGGGGAAAGAGACCCTGTACTTC
clone size: -
D gene: TRBD1
J gene: TRBJ2-5
V gene: TRBV11-2

CDR3 protein: CVSSIDGFADEKLFF
CDR3 DNA: TGTGTCAGCAGCATAGACGGGTTCGCTGATGAAAAACTGTTTTTT
clone size: -
D gene: -
J gene: TRBJ1-4
V gene: TRBV11-2

CDR3 protein: CVSSPDYWAGKLFF
CDR3 DNA: TGTGTCAGTAGCCCGGACTATTGGGCCGGGAAGCTGTTTTTT
clone size: -
D gene: -
J gene: TRBJ2-2
V gene: TRBV11-2

CDR3 protein: CTISYSTSGSSYNEQFF
CDR3 DNA: TGTACCATCAGTTACTCGACTAGCGGGAGCTCCTACAATGAGCAGTTCTTC
clone size: -
D gene: TRBD2
J gene: TRBJ2-1
V gene: TRBV6-6

CDR3 protein: CAITERSGLAGGFSYQQYF
CDR3 DNA: TGTGCCATCACCGAACGATCGGGACTGGCGGGAGGGTTCTCCTACCAGCAGTACTTC
clone size: -
D gene: TRBD2
J gene: TRBJ2-7
V gene: TRBV10-3

CDR3 protein: CAWSVGGSSVYEQYF
CDR3 DNA: TGTGCCTGGAGTGTCGGCGGGAGCTCGGTCTACGAGCAGTACTTC
clone size: medium-sized
D gene: TRBD2
J gene: TRBJ2-7
V gene: TRBV30

CDR3 protein: CARSEKPGLGGGPHEQYF
CDR3 DNA: TGTGCCAGGAGTGAAAAACCGGGACTAGGGGGAGGGCCACACGAGCAGTACTTC
clone size: -
D gene: TRBD2
J gene: TRBJ2-7
V gene: TRBV4-2

CDR3 protein: CATSDLRLDRGDNGQFF
CDR3 DNA: TGTGCCACCAGTGATTTGCGCCTGGACAGGGGGGACAATGGGCAGTTCTTC
clone size: once
D gene: TRBD1
J gene: TRBJ2-1
V gene: TRBV24-1

CDR3 protein: CASSPRTVELFF
CDR3 DNA: TGTGCCAGCAGTCCGCGAACCGTGGAGCTGTTTTTT
clone size: -
D gene: -
J gene: TRBJ2-2
V gene: TRBV12-3/TRBV12-4

CDR3 protein: CASSSRWGDLTNYGYTF
CDR3 DNA: TGTGCCAGCAGTTCCCGGTGGGGCGACCTGACTAACTATGGCTACACCTTC
clone size: -
D gene: -
J gene: TRBJ1-2
V gene: TRBV28

CDR3 protein: CASSYTGGSSSGFTF
CDR3 DNA: TGTGCCAGCAGCTATACCGGGGGCTCCTCCTCTGGCTTCACCTTC
clone size: -
D gene: -
J gene: TRBJ1-2
V gene: TRBV11-2

CDR3 protein: CASSCFRQLNTETFF
CDR3 DNA: TGTGCCAGCAGTTGCTTCCGACAGCTGAACACTGAAACTTTCTTT
clone size: -
D gene: -
J gene: TRBJ1-1
V gene: TRBV6-5

CDR3 protein: CASSLRSIDTQYF
CDR3 DNA: TGTGCCAGCAGCCTCCGCTCGATTGACACGCAGTATTTT
clone size: many
D gene: -
J gene: TRBJ2-3
V gene: TRBV13

CDR3 protein: CAICEGHATLNTEAFF
CDR3 DNA: TGTGCCATCTGTGAGGGACATGCCACTTTGAACACTGAAGCTTTCTTT
clone size: once
D gene: -
J gene: TRBJ1-1
V gene: TRBV10-3

CDR3 protein: CANNDLDKGLTGELFF
CDR3 DNA: TGTGCCAACAACGATCTGGACAAGGGGTTAACCGGGGAGCTGTTTTTT
clone size: -
D gene: -
J gene: TRBJ2-2
V gene: TRBV4-1

CDR3 protein: CTSSCSAYEQYF
CDR3 DNA: TGTACCAGCAGTTGCTCCGCCTACGAGCAGTACTTC
clone size: -
D gene: -
J gene: TRBJ2-7
V gene: TRBV6-2/TRBV6-3

CDR3 protein: CVSSSPDGSSTDTQYF
CDR3 DNA: TGTGTCAGCAGCTCCCCTGACGGGTCGAGCACAGATACACAGTATTTT
clone size: -
D gene: -
J gene: TRBJ2-3
V gene: TRBV5-5

CDR3 protein: CASSVATLTEQYF
CDR3 DNA: TGTGCCAGCAGCGTAGCTACGCTCACCGAGCAGTACTTC
clone size: -
D gene: -
J gene: TRBJ2-7
V gene: TRBV9

CDR3 protein: CTSNLGQYNEQFF
CDR3 DNA: TGTACCAGCAACTTGGGACAGTACAATGAGCAGTTCTTC
clone size: -
D gene: TRBD1
J gene: TRBJ2-1
V gene: TRBV5-4

CDR3 protein: CSLAASQETRYF
CDR3 DNA: TGCAGCCTCGCGGCGAGCCAAGAGACCCGGTACTTC
clone size: -
D gene: -
J gene: TRBJ2-5
V gene: TRBV29-1